These 27 T cell receptor beta chains came from one sample sequenced in a study of cytomegalovirus exposure and HLA in healthy donors (dated by TCRdb to the late 2010s). Library method: the immunoSEQ multiplex PCR assay. For the multiplex PCR, a mixture combining 60 forward primers for TCR Vbeta segments and 13 reverse primers for TCR Jbeta segments was used. The table comes from immuneACCESS by way of TCRdb, which keeps in-frame sequences with V and J called. Part of the clones is missing from these tables; in studies checked, under half for an unresolved V gene and the rest for unknown reasons. This sample lists 85,000 to 100,000 clones; 70% to 90% were detected once. The ten top clones hold approximately 5.6% of the sample. The sequenced material came from PBMCs. All receptors derive from a woman under 30 in good health and CMV-seropositive.

This chain links TRBV27 with TRBJ2-7, with a weak D call TRBD1 (6 bases). CDR1 is MNHEY, CDR2 SMNVEV, per germline (reference sequence). This CDR3 is built from 15 residues. Trimming took off 9 bases at V and 2 bases at J, with 20 bases between the two ends. CDR3: CASRGLGSFTYEQYF. DNA of the CDR3: TGTGCCAGTAGGGGGTTGGGCAGTTTTACCTACGAGCAGTACTTC.

This chain uses TRBV5-1 with TRBJ1-2; unclear D gene. Germline V gene sequence: CDR1 SGHRS, CDR2 YFSETQ. The CDR3 extends over 17 amino acids. The V end was cut by 4 bases, the J end by 8 bases, with 27 bases between. For the CDR3, the DNA is TGCGCCAGCAGCCCCGATCTGGCGGCGAGGGTCACCCAAGGCTACACCTTC. Translating it yields CASSPDLAARVTQGYTF.

V is TRBV19 and J is TRBJ2-1; D not certain. The germline CDR1 and CDR2 sequences are LNHDA and SQIVND (reference sequence). Trimming took 1 base from V and 3 from J, leaving 4 bases between them. The CDR3 contains 13 residues. CDR3 nucleotides: TGTGCCAGTAGTATAGGAGACTACAATGAGCAGTTCTTC. As protein: CASSIGDYNEQFF.

The chain combines TRBV28 with TRBJ2-7; D is perhaps TRBD2 (5 bases). The CDR3 loop spans 14 amino acids. Trimming took 1 base from V and 3 from J, leaving 10 bases between them. Germline V lookup: CDR1 MDHEN, CDR2 SYDVKM. CDR3 in amino acids: CASSLLWGVYEQYF. CDR3 in DNA: TGTGCCAGCAGTTTATTGTGGGGAGTCTACGAGCAGTACTTC.

A single count supports this clone. The gene calls are TRBV7-9 and TRBJ1-1; the match to TRBD1 covers 12 bases. Germline loops: CDR1 SEHNR, CDR2 FQNEAQ (reference sequence). The CDR3 extends over 17 amino acids. V lost 5 bases, J lost 0 bases, and 7 bases stayed unmatched. The CDR3, as DNA: TGTGCCAGCAGCCCGGGGACAGGGGGCTTTTTGAACACTGAAGCTTTCTTT. Translating gives CASSPGTGGFLNTEAFF.

This chain links TRBV4-1 with TRBJ1-2; 8 nucleotides match TRBD1. The V gene end was trimmed by 4 bases and the J gene end by 4 bases; junction bases not matched to a gene: 8. CDR1 MGHRA and CDR2 YSYEKL come from the germline V gene. The CDR3 length is 15 residues. In DNA, the CDR3 is TGCGCCAGCAGCCTAGGGACAGGCCCTTTCTATGGCTACACCTTC. Residues: CASSLGTGPFYGYTF.

This clone was seen more than once but under ten times. The chain is built from TRBV5-6 and TRBJ2-7; TRBD1 might be the D (6 bases). Germline CDR1 reads SGHDT; CDR2 reads YYEEEE. The CDR3 has 13 amino acids. V was shortened by 5 bases and J by 2 bases, with 11 bases between the two germline ends. The DNA of the CDR3 is TGTGCCAGCAGGCTCAGGGGAACCTACGAGCAGTACTTC. This codes for CASRLRGTYEQYF. The full variable domain, with the rest looked up from reference TRBV5-6 and TRBJ2-7, is DAGVTQSPTHLIKTRGQQVTLRCSPKSGHDTVSWYQQALGQGPQFIFQYYEEEERQRGNFPDRFSGHQFPNYSSELNVNALLLGDSALYLCASRLRGTYEQYFGPGTRLTVT.

V is TRBV2 and J is TRBJ2-7; D call uncertain. With 1 base removed from V and 2 bases from J, the gap between germline ends came to 9 bases. Germline CDR1 is SNHLY and CDR2 is FYNNEI. CDR3 size: 14 residues. For the CDR3, the DNA is TGTGCCAGCAGTGAAGGTTCAGGTACCTACGAGCAGTACTTC. Encoded protein: CASSEGSGTYEQYF.

V gene TRBV6-6 combines with J gene TRBJ1-1, with D possibly TRBD1 on 6 matching bases. Germline values: CDR1 MNHNY, CDR2 SVGAGI (reference sequence). Trimming removed 4 bases from V and 10 bases from J, with 22 bases in between. There are 15 residues in the CDR3. The CDR3 DNA sequence: TGTGCCAGCAGTTCATCTTCCCCTGTTTGGGGGCGAGCTTTCTTT. Amino acids: CASSSSSPVWGRAFF.

This chain uses TRBV6-1 with TRBJ1-2, with D possibly matching TRBD1 (5 bases). The CDR3 extends over 15 amino acids. CDR1 and CDR2 from the germline V gene are MNHNS and SASEGT. Trimming shortened V by 4 bases and J by 6 bases, and 18 bases separated the two germline ends. CDR3: CASSVWGGTANGYTF. CDR3 DNA sequence: TGTGCCAGCAGTGTTTGGGGAGGGACGGCGAATGGCTACACCTTC.

V gene TRBV11-3 combines with J gene TRBJ1-5; 7 bases match TRBD1. This CDR3 region has 17 residues. CDR1 is SGHNT, CDR2 YENEEA, per germline. Unmatched junction bases numbered 13, after V lost 6 bases and J lost 2 bases. The CDR3 here is CASRPDRVSWGNQPQHF. Here the CDR3 DNA reads TGTGCCAGCAGACCAGACAGGGTGTCATGGGGCAATCAGCCCCAGCATTTT.

The chain joins TRBV30 to TRBJ2-2; 9 bases line up with TRBD2. CDR1 is GTSNPN and CDR2 is SVGIG in the germline V gene (reference sequence). This CDR3 has 16 amino acids. Losses at the gene ends were 0 bases for V and 4 bases for J; bases not matched to a gene: 6. The CDR3, as DNA: TGTGCCTGGAGTGTATTTAGCGGGAGTATCACCGGGGAGCTGTTTTTT. The encoded protein is CAWSVFSGSITGELFF.

This rearrangement joins TRBV7-8 to TRBJ2-5; D perhaps matches TRBD2 (6 bases). V dropped 5 bases and J dropped 1 base, with 14 bases sitting between them. The V gene's germline CDR1 is SGHVS and CDR2 FQNEAQ. The CDR3 consists of 15 residues. DNA for the CDR3: TGTGCCAGCAGCCCCAGGGACTGGTCCCAAGAGACCCAGTACTTC. Amino acids: CASSPRDWSQETQYF.

The chain links TRBV29-1 to TRBJ2-2; 9 bases match TRBD1. J was trimmed by 7 bases and V by 5 bases; bases with no gene match: 14. CDR1 is SQVTM, CDR2 ANQGSEA, per germline. This CDR3 contains 16 residues. The CDR3 is CSVIEDRGTVHGELFF. CDR3 nucleotides: TGCAGCGTTATCGAGGACAGGGGTACTGTTCACGGGGAGCTGTTTTTT.

The chain has TRBV9 and TRBJ2-3, with 7 bases aligning to TRBD1. V shed 3 bases and J 6 bases; nucleotides not matched to a gene: 7. The CDR3 covers 14 residues. The germline CDR1 and CDR2 sequences are SGDLS and YYNGEE. CDR3 bases: TGTGCCAGCAGCGCTGGCGACAGGGTTGATACGCAGTATTTT. Its protein is CASSAGDRVDTQYF.

This chain links TRBV10-3 with TRBJ1-3, with D hard to call. Trimming stripped 7 bases from V and 4 bases from J, with 5 bases between. CDR1 and CDR2 from the germline V gene are ENHRY and SYGVKD. There are 11 residues in the CDR3. The CDR3 here is CAITSGNTIYF. The CDR3 bases are TGTGCCATCACCTCGGGAAACACCATATATTTT.

The V call is TRBV29-1, the J call TRBJ2-1; tentative D call: TRBD2 (5 bases). The germline V gene encodes CDR1 SQVTM and CDR2 ANQGSEA. V was cut by 3 bases and J by 5 bases, with 11 bases left in between. This CDR3 is 13 amino acids long. CDR3 DNA: TGCAGCGTTGATCCCCGGGATAACAATGAGCAGTTCTTC. Translated, it gives CSVDPRDNNEQFF.

V usage is TRBV6-6 and J usage is TRBJ1-1, with a weak D call TRBD1 (5 bases). The CDR3 is 11 residues long. The germline CDR1 and CDR2 sequences are MNHNY and SVGAGI (reference sequence). The ends were cut back, 8 bases at V and 1 base at J, with 5 bases in the middle. The CDR3 spells CASGQNTEAFF. CDR3 sequence (DNA): TGTGCCAGCGGACAGAACACTGAAGCTTTCTTT.

The genes are TRBV5-1 and TRBJ2-7; 7 positions match TRBD2. Looked up from germline, CDR1 is SGHRS and CDR2 is YFSETQ. With 4 bases clipped from V and 3 bases from J, the junction kept 10 bases outside the gene matches. The CDR3 has 15 amino acids. The CDR3 here is CASSGIPGGVYEQYF. The DNA of the CDR3 is TGCGCCAGCAGCGGAATCCCGGGAGGTGTCTACGAGCAGTACTTC.

V and J are TRBV4-1 and TRBJ1-6, with D perhaps matching TRBD1 (6 bases). The V end was cut by 5 bases, the J end by 6 bases, with 11 bases between. Germline V gives CDR1 MGHRA, CDR2 YSYEKL. This CDR3 contains 14 residues. The DNA for the CDR3 is TGCGCCAGCAGCGAGGGACAACTTAATTCACCCCTCCACTTT. The encoded protein is CASSEGQLNSPLHF.

J is TRBJ2-2 and V is TRBV18, with 9 bases fitting TRBD1. CDR3 length: 15 residues. Germline V gives CDR1 KGHSH, CDR2 LQKENI. V trimming: 6 bases; J trimming: 5 bases; junction bases outside the gene matches: 7. The CDR3 loop is CASSVDRGVTGELFF. As DNA, the CDR3 is TGTGCCAGCTCCGTGGACAGGGGTGTTACCGGGGAGCTGTTTTTT.

The genes are TRBV10-2 and TRBJ2-5; possible D gene TRBD1, 6 bases. CDR1 and CDR2 (germline): WSHSY, SAAADI. This CDR3 is 12 amino acids long. Between the trimmed V and J ends, which lost 6 bases and 5 bases, there was a span of 10 bases. The CDR3 loop is CASRGGYETQYF. The CDR3 bases are TGCGCCAGCAGAGGGGGTTATGAGACCCAGTACTTC.

The chain combines TRBV18 with TRBJ2-2; the D gene is possibly TRBD1 (6 bases). Germline V gene sequence: CDR1 KGHSH, CDR2 LQKENI. The CDR3 loop spans 18 amino acids. The V gene lost 1 base and the J gene lost 1 base, with 16 bases spanning the gap. Here the CDR3 DNA reads TGTGCCAGCTCACCACGCCAGGGGTTCATAGTGAACACCGGGGAGCTGTTTTTT. Residues: CASSPRQGFIVNTGELFF.

The genes are TRBV6-1 and TRBJ2-7; 9 nucleotides match TRBD2. This CDR3 region has 14 residues. The V and J ends lost 2 bases and 4 bases, in that order; junction bases with no gene match: 3. Germline assignment: CDR1 MNHNS and CDR2 SASEGT. The CDR3 is CASSELAGAYEQYF. The CDR3 coding sequence is TGTGCCAGCAGTGAATTAGCGGGAGCGTACGAGCAGTACTTC.

This sequence joins TRBV7-9 and TRBJ1-5; TRBD1 agrees at 9 bases. Trimming removed 1 base from V and 1 base from J; junction bases left unmatched: 8. The CDR3 totals 18 residues. Germline lookup yields CDR1 SEHNR and CDR2 FQNEAQ (reference sequence). The CDR3 here is CASSLELGQGVSNQPQHF. The CDR3, as DNA: TGTGCCAGCAGCTTAGAATTGGGACAGGGCGTCAGCAATCAGCCCCAGCATTTT.

This chain joins TRBV30 and TRBJ2-2; 7 nucleotides agree with TRBD2. The junction had 3 bases not matched to a gene; V was cut back by 2 bases and J by 6 bases. Germline V gives CDR1 GTSNPN, CDR2 SVGIG (reference sequence). This CDR3 is built from 13 residues. The CDR3 sequence: CAWSLAEAGELFF. The CDR3 DNA reads as TGTGCCTGGAGTCTAGCGGAGGCCGGGGAGCTGTTTTTT. The complete variable domain, with remaining parts taken from reference TRBV30 and TRBJ2-2, reads SQTIHQWPATLVQPVGSPLSLECTVEGTSNPNLYWYRQAAGRGLQLLFYSVGIGQISSEVPQNLSASRPQDRQFILSSKKLLLSDSGFYLCAWSLAEAGELFFGEGSRLTVL.

The chain recombines TRBV7-9 with TRBJ1-5, with TRBD1 matching 11 bases. J gave up 5 bases and V 5 bases, and 5 bases lay outside the gene matches. Looked up from germline, CDR1 is SEHNR and CDR2 is FQNEAQ (reference sequence). The CDR3 contains 15 residues. In DNA form, the CDR3 reads TGTGCCAGCAGCCCGGACAGGGGGCAAGATCAGCCCCAGCATTTT. Amino acids: CASSPDRGQDQPQHF.